These 29 T cell receptor beta chains were sequenced from one sample in a study of control samples from healthy donors and cancer patients. The repertoire was sequenced with immunoSEQ multiplex PCR; TCRdb's copy has only in-frame clones and lacks some. The sample gives under 150,000 clones, more than 75% of which show up once; less than 3% is in the top ten. Sequencing was performed on blood. The receptors originated from a woman aged 70-85 years in good health.

This clone was seen just once. J is TRBJ1-3 and V is TRBV7-2, with D perhaps TRBD1 (5 bases). Looked up from germline, CDR1 is SGHTA and CDR2 is FQGNSA. Trimming removed 3 bases from V and 0 bases from J, with 15 bases in between. The length of the CDR3 is 17 residues. In DNA form, the CDR3 reads TGTGCCAGCAGCTTTGCCTCCGGGACCCTCTCTGGAAACACCATATATTTT. Residues: CASSFASGTLSGNTIYF. Full variable domain (outside the CDR3, taken from reference TRBV7-2 and TRBJ1-3): GAGVSQSPSNKVTEKGKDVELRCDPISGHTALYWYRQSLGQGLEFLIYFQGNSAPDKSGLPSDRFSAERTGGSVSTLTIQRTQQEDSAVYLCASSFASGTLSGNTIYFGEGSWLTVV.

The chain has TRBV19 and TRBJ2-7, with TRBD1 matching over 11 bases. The CDR3 covers 15 residues. Germline-derived CDR1 and CDR2 are LNHDA and SQIVND (reference sequence). The V segment lost 6 bases and the J segment 1 base; nucleotides outside the gene matches: 5. CDR3 nucleotides: TGTGCCAGTAGACCCGGGACAGGGGGTTCCTACGAGCAGTACTTC. Translated: CASRPGTGGSYEQYF.

This sequence joins TRBV5-1 and TRBJ2-3, with 9 bases matching TRBD2. With 0 bases clipped from V and 2 bases from J, the junction kept 4 bases outside the gene matches. This CDR3 is 16 amino acids long. Per the germline V gene, CDR1 is SGHRS and CDR2 is YFSETQ. For the CDR3, the DNA is TGCGCCAGCAGCTTGGCCCAGCGGGGGGACACAGATACGCAGTATTTT. Translated: CASSLAQRGDTDTQYF.

CDR3 coding DNA: TGTGCCAGTAGTTTGGGTAATTCACCCCTCCACTTT. Translating it yields CASSLGNSPLHF. This rearrangement joins TRBV19 to TRBJ1-6; D remains unclear. This CDR3 contains 12 residues. Germline loops: CDR1 LNHDA, CDR2 SQIVND (reference sequence). Trimming removed 5 bases from V and 6 bases from J, with 5 bases in between.

The chain employs TRBV25-1 and TRBJ1-2, with a weak D call TRBD1 (5 bases). Trimming stripped 3 bases from V and 8 bases from J, with 13 bases between. The CDR3 runs 13 residues. Per the germline V gene, CDR1 is MGHDK and CDR2 is SYGVNS. In nucleotides, the CDR3 is TGTGCCAGCAGTGATTGGGGCACTGTGGGCTACACCTTC. This encodes CASSDWGTVGYTF.

The chain uses TRBV7-9 and TRBJ2-3; tentatively, D is TRBD2 (6 bases). Germline V gene data show CDR1 as SEHNR and CDR2 as FQNEAQ (reference sequence). The CDR3 is 16 amino acids. Trimming cost V 4 bases and J 2 bases, with 16 bases left between them. CDR3 region: CASSWPFGGSTDTQYF. The CDR3 DNA reads TGTGCCAGCAGCTGGCCCTTTGGGGGGTCCACAGATACGCAGTATTTT. Looking up the rest from reference TRBV7-9 and TRBJ2-3 gives the full variable domain: DTGVSQNPRHKITKRGQNVTFRCDPISEHNRLYWYRQTLGQGPEFLTYFQNEAQLEKSRLLSDRFSAERPKGSFSTLEIQRTEQGDSAMYLCASSWPFGGSTDTQYFGPGTRLTVL.

The V call is TRBV6-5, the J call TRBJ2-7; 9 positions match TRBD1. CDR3 length: 14 amino acids. The V and J ends lost 4 bases and 2 bases, in that order; junction bases with no gene match: 3. The V gene's germline CDR1 is MNHEY and CDR2 SVGAGI. CDR3 in amino acids: CASSFDRGAYEQYF. The CDR3, as DNA: TGTGCCAGCAGTTTCGACAGGGGGGCCTACGAGCAGTACTTC.

The genes are TRBV25-1 and TRBJ2-5; 9 bases agree with TRBD2. Germline assignment: CDR1 MGHDK and CDR2 SYGVNS. The CDR3 is 16 residues long. V shed 3 bases and J 1 base; nucleotides not matched to a gene: 6. This chain's CDR3 is CASSETGTSTQETQYF. CDR3 nucleotide sequence: TGTGCCAGCAGTGAGACCGGGACTAGCACCCAAGAGACCCAGTACTTC. Together with reference TRBV25-1 and TRBJ2-5, the CDR3 gives the full variable domain: EADIYQTPRYLVIGTGKKITLECSQTMGHDKMYWYQQDPGMELHLIHYSYGVNSTEKGDLSSESTVSRIRTEHFPLTLESARPSHTSQYLCASSETGTSTQETQYFGPGTRLLVL.

The chain is built from TRBV5-1 and TRBJ2-2, with D unclear. CDR3 length: 13 amino acids. The V gene lost 2 bases and the J gene lost 6 bases, with 8 bases spanning the gap. Germline V gene sequence: CDR1 SGHRS, CDR2 YFSETQ. The CDR3 here is CASSFRSAGELFF. Written as DNA, the CDR3 is TGCGCCAGCAGCTTCCGTTCTGCCGGGGAGCTGTTTTTT.

The rearrangement joins TRBV6-5 to TRBJ2-5, with 8 bases identical to TRBD2. The CDR3 extends over 15 amino acids. Germline V lookup: CDR1 MNHEY, CDR2 SVGAGI. The V and J ends lost 5 bases and 5 bases, in that order; junction bases with no gene match: 10. In DNA, the CDR3 is TGTGCCAGCAGTCCTGCGGCGGGGGGCGTGGAGACCCAGTACTTC. It translates to CASSPAAGGVETQYF.

The chain links TRBV29-1 to TRBJ1-4; D uncertain. Germline V gives CDR1 SQVTM, CDR2 ANQGSEA. The CDR3 has 12 residues. In nucleotides, the CDR3 is TGCCCTCTAGGGCAGCCCGATGAAAAACTGTTTTTT. The encoded protein is CPLGQPDEKLFF.

The chain has TRBV19 and TRBJ1-1; D not resolved. Trimming pared 4 bases from V and 5 bases from J, leaving 11 bases between. This CDR3 has 13 amino acids. The germline gives CDR1 LNHDA, CDR2 SQIVND (reference sequence). The CDR3 DNA reads as TGTGCCAGTAGTACCTCAATCCGGACTGAAGCTTTCTTT. Translation gives CASSTSIRTEAFF.

V usage is TRBV9 and J usage is TRBJ2-3; 9 nucleotides line up with TRBD2. The germline CDR1 and CDR2 sequences are SGDLS and YYNGEE. With 3 bases clipped from V and 2 bases from J, the junction kept 7 bases outside the gene matches. This CDR3 region has 16 residues. This chain's CDR3 is CASSGLAGSLTDTQYF. The CDR3 bases are TGTGCCAGCAGCGGTCTAGCGGGGTCCCTCACAGATACGCAGTATTTT.

The V call is TRBV5-6, the J call TRBJ1-1, with D maybe TRBD1 (5 bases). This CDR3 spans 16 amino acids. Germline values: CDR1 SGHDT, CDR2 YYEEEE. V was trimmed by 2 bases and J by 1 base, leaving 15 bases between them. CDR3 DNA sequence: TGTGCCAGCAGCTTAGGCGGTTCAACAGGGAACACTGAAGCTTTCTTT. The encoded protein is CASSLGGSTGNTEAFF.

The chain is built from TRBV7-9 and TRBJ2-1, with D unresolved. CDR1 is SEHNR, CDR2 FQNEAQ, per germline (reference sequence). Trimming pared 5 bases from V and 7 bases from J, leaving 9 bases between. The CDR3 has 12 residues. The CDR3 reads CASSPTWNEQFF. In DNA form, the CDR3 reads TGTGCCAGCAGCCCGACTTGGAATGAGCAGTTCTTC.

The chain links TRBV2 to TRBJ2-2; 10 bases are a match to TRBD1. There are 17 residues in the CDR3. V shed 2 bases and J 3 bases; nucleotides not matched to a gene: 6. Germline CDR1 reads SNHLY; CDR2 reads FYNNEI. The CDR3 nucleotides read TGTGCCAGCAGTGAACGGTTAGGGACAGGGGACACCGGGGAGCTGTTTTTT. Translated, it gives CASSERLGTGDTGELFF.

In this sample, this clone turned up a few times. V is TRBV2 and J is TRBJ2-7; 8 positions agree with TRBD1. Germline CDR1 SNHLY, CDR2 FYNNEI. This CDR3 is 17 amino acids long. J was trimmed by 4 bases and V by 3 bases; bases with no gene match: 14. CDR3 nucleotide sequence: TGTGCCAGCAGTGAGGGCCCCTCGGCAGGGGGCTTTTACGAGCAGTACTTC. It codes for CASSEGPSAGGFYEQYF.

V is TRBV5-4 and J is TRBJ2-2; D ambiguous. Trimming cost V 4 bases and J 2 bases, with 9 bases left between them. The CDR3 runs to 14 residues. CDR1 is SGHNT and CDR2 is YYREEE in the germline V gene (reference sequence). The CDR3 here is CASSPFTNTGELFF. For the CDR3, the DNA is TGTGCCAGCAGCCCCTTTACCAACACCGGGGAGCTGTTTTTT.

With respect to this clone: The junction departs from the called germline gene at one end, perhaps through a read error. V and J are TRBV5-4 and TRBJ2-7; 8 bases align to TRBD2. This CDR3 is built from 15 residues. Germline V gene lookup returns CDR1 SGHNT and CDR2 YYREEE (reference sequence). The CDR3 loop is CASSLGSGGSYEQYF. In DNA form, the CDR3 reads TGTGCCAGCAGCTTGGGGTCGGGGGGGTCCTATGAGCAGTACTTC.

This clone appeared a single time. J is TRBJ1-2 and V is TRBV28; D unclear. The CDR3 totals 13 residues. The ends were cut back, 3 bases at V and 2 bases at J, with 7 bases in the middle. Germline V gene data show CDR1 as MDHEN and CDR2 as SYDVKM. For the CDR3, the DNA is TGTGCCAGCAGTTTGAAACAGAACTATGGCTACACCTTC. It is translated as CASSLKQNYGYTF.

With regard to this clone: The junction does not match germline at one end; this may be a read error. The chain employs TRBV4-3 and TRBJ1-3; D remains ambiguous. This CDR3 contains 16 residues. CDR1 is LGHNA and CDR2 is YSLEER in the germline V gene. The CDR3 region is CASNQEREHSGNTIYF. The CDR3, as DNA: TGCGCCAGCAACCAAGAGAGGGAACACTCTGGAAACACCATATATTTT.

J is TRBJ2-2 and V is TRBV5-4; D is undetermined. Trimming stripped 4 bases from V and 7 bases from J, with 14 bases between. Germline V gene sequence: CDR1 SGHNT, CDR2 YYREEE (reference sequence). This CDR3 contains 14 residues. The CDR3 is CASSPGPGGGELFF. In DNA form, the CDR3 reads TGTGCCAGCAGCCCGGGCCCGGGCGGCGGGGAGCTGTTTTTT.

V and J are TRBV29-1 and TRBJ1-1; a weak D match, TRBD1 (5 bases). Germline assignment: CDR1 SQVTM and CDR2 ANQGSEA. CDR3 length equals 9 residues. Trimming removed 7 bases at V and 13 bases at J, with 13 bases between. The CDR3 protein is CSAGGPGFF. The CDR3 nucleotides read TGCAGCGCGGGGGGTCCGGGTTTCTTT.

The chain links TRBV5-1 to TRBJ2-4; weak D call: TRBD2 (6 bases). V lost 5 bases and J lost 0, with 21 bases in between. This CDR3 comprises 18 residues. In germline, CDR1 is SGHRS, CDR2 YFSETQ. The CDR3 protein is CASRKEGIGALAKNIQYF. Here the CDR3 DNA reads TGCGCCAGCAGAAAGGAGGGGATCGGGGCTCTAGCCAAAAACATTCAGTACTTC.

The CDR3 here is CSASRREAFF. In nucleotides, the CDR3 is TGCAGTGCTAGCAGGCGTGAAGCTTTCTTT. The chain recombines TRBV20-1 with TRBJ1-1; no firm D call. Germline values: CDR1 DFQATT, CDR2 SNEGSKA (reference sequence). V lost 3 bases and J 7 bases, leaving 6 bases between the germline ends. This CDR3 region has 10 residues.

The CDR3 DNA reads TGTGCCAGCAGCCAAGAGGTAGCGGGAGAAACCGGGGAGCTGTTTTTT. Its translation is CASSQEVAGETGELFF. The gene calls are TRBV4-2 and TRBJ2-2; 9 positions agree with TRBD2. Germline CDR1 reads LGHNA; CDR2 reads YNFKEQ. V lost 0 bases and J lost 5; bases outside the gene matches: 4. The CDR3 sequence is 16 residues long.

The chain combines TRBV5-1 with TRBJ2-5; TRBD1 agrees at 9 bases. The length of the CDR3 is 15 residues. Losses at the gene ends were 5 bases for V and 4 bases for J; bases not matched to a gene: 9. The V gene's germline CDR1 is SGHRS and CDR2 YFSETQ. DNA for the CDR3: TGCGCCAGCAGGGCCGGGACAGGGATCCGAGAGACCCAGTACTTC. It is translated as CASRAGTGIRETQYF. The full variable domain, completed using reference TRBV5-1 and TRBJ2-5, is KAGVTQTPRYLIKTRGQQVTLSCSPISGHRSVSWYQQTPGQGLQFLFEYFSETQRNKGNFPGRFSGRQFSNSRSEMNVSTLELGDSALYLCASRAGTGIRETQYFGPGTRLLVL.

The J gene is TRBJ1-1, the V gene TRBV2; a weak D match, TRBD1 (6 bases). V lost 6 bases, J lost 4 bases, and 12 bases lay in between. The germline CDR1 and CDR2 sequences are SNHLY and FYNNEI. CDR3 size: 13 residues. CDR3 in amino acids: CASRLQGFTEAFF. The CDR3 nucleotides read TGTGCCAGCAGGCTACAGGGTTTCACTGAAGCTTTCTTT.

The chain is built from TRBV7-3 and TRBJ1-1; D is unresolved. CDR1 is SGHTA and CDR2 is FQGTGA in the germline V gene. Trimming shortened V by 5 bases and J by 3 bases, and 10 bases separated the two germline ends. This CDR3 comprises 13 residues. Here the CDR3 reads CASSRLAYTEAFF. The CDR3 nucleotides read TGTGCCAGCAGCCGCCTCGCGTACACTGAAGCTTTCTTT.